A single sample is the source of the 25 T cell receptor beta chains below, sequenced in a study of blood T cell repertoires in COVID-19. TCRdb keeps only in-frame clones here, not all; method: immunoSEQ multiplex PCR. This table holds roughly 17,000 clones, about 81% found once. Sequenced: peripheral blood. These TCRs come from a man between 60 and 75 years old with acute or convalescent COVID-19.

The J gene is TRBJ1-5, the V gene TRBV19; no clear D. Germline V CDR1 and CDR2: LNHDA, SQIVND (reference sequence). Trimming took off 3 bases at V and 0 bases at J, with 9 bases between the two ends. CDR3 size: 15 residues. CDR3 nucleotides: TGTGCCAGTAGTATTCCCGGTTTTAGCAATCAGCCCCAGCATTTT. This gives the protein CASSIPGFSNQPQHF.

This rearrangement joins TRBV1 to TRBJ2-2; the D segment call TRBD2 is taken from the table without a DNA check. TRBV1 is recorded as a pseudogene. The CDR3 totals 16 residues. CDR3 loop: CTSSLAGSKFSGELFF. The CDR3 nucleotides read TGCACCAGCAGCCTAGCGGGATCAAAATTCTCCGGGGAGCTGTTTTTT.

This chain connects TRBV11-2 to TRBJ1-1, with a tentative D call TRBD1 (5 bases). Trimming shortened V by 1 base and J by 3 bases, and 9 bases separated the two germline ends. The V gene's germline CDR1 is SGHAT and CDR2 FQNNGV. This CDR3 comprises 14 residues. The CDR3 DNA reads as TGTGCCAGCAGCTTAGTAGGGGTGGACACTGAAGCTTTCTTT. Its protein product is CASSLVGVDTEAFF. Looking up the rest from reference TRBV11-2 and TRBJ1-1 gives the full variable domain: EAGVAQSPRYKIIEKRQSVAFWCNPISGHATLYWYQQILGQGPKLLIQFQNNGVVDDSQLPKDRFSAERLKGVDSTLKIQPAKLEDSAVYLCASSLVGVDTEAFFGQGTRLTVV.

The chain uses TRBV30 and TRBJ2-7; TRBD2 aligns across 8 bases. After removal of 3 bases from V and 4 bases from J, the junction contained 2 bases not matched to a gene. This CDR3 has 12 amino acids. CDR1 GTSNPN and CDR2 SVGIG come from the germline V gene (reference sequence). Here the CDR3 DNA reads TGTGCCTGGAGCGGGGGGGATTACGAGCAGTACTTC. It codes for CAWSGGDYEQYF. The complete variable domain, with remaining parts taken from reference TRBV30 and TRBJ2-7, reads SQTIHQWPATLVQPVGSPLSLECTVEGTSNPNLYWYRQAAGRGLQLLFYSVGIGQISSEVPQNLSASRPQDRQFILSSKKLLLSDSGFYLCAWSGGDYEQYFGPGTRLTVT.

V and J are TRBV24-1 and TRBJ2-3; the match to TRBD2 covers 9 bases. V gave up 0 bases and J gave up 3 bases; unmatched junction bases: 3. Germline CDR1 is KGHDR and CDR2 is SFDVKD. The CDR3 is 16 residues long. The CDR3 DNA follows: TGTGCCACCAGTGATTTGGCGGGGGGGCAAACAGATACGCAGTATTTT. Encoded protein: CATSDLAGGQTDTQYF.

The gene calls are TRBV7-3 and TRBJ2-3; D remains unclear. V was cut by 2 bases and J by 4 bases, with 13 bases left in between. The CDR3 spans 15 residues. CDR1 and CDR2 from the germline V gene are SGHTA and FQGTGA. Here the CDR3 reads CASSLGSDGADTQYF. CDR3 DNA sequence: TGTGCCAGCAGCTTAGGCAGCGATGGAGCAGATACGCAGTATTTT.

This chain joins TRBV6-5 and TRBJ2-3; the D gene is possibly TRBD2 (6 bases). Germline assignment: CDR1 MNHEY and CDR2 SVGAGI. With 4 bases removed from V and 8 bases from J, the gap between germline ends came to 13 bases. The CDR3 is 13 amino acids. CDR3 residues: CASSFGTYSTQYF. DNA for the CDR3: TGTGCCAGCAGTTTCGGGACTTACAGTACGCAGTATTTT.

This sequence joins TRBV4-1 and TRBJ1-4; D is possibly TRBD1 (6 bases). The V gene's germline CDR1 is MGHRA and CDR2 YSYEKL. The CDR3 has 18 residues. The V and J ends lost 5 bases and 2 bases respectively, with 21 bases between them. CDR3 nucleotides: TGCGCCAGCAGCTCCCGGGGGGCAGCACAAGGGACTAATGAAAAACTGTTTTTT. Protein sequence: CASSSRGAAQGTNEKLFF.

The chain carries TRBV15 and TRBJ2-3, with D possibly being TRBD1 (6 bases). The ends were cut back, 2 bases at V and 0 bases at J, with 12 bases in the middle. The germline CDR1 and CDR2 sequences are LNHNV and YYDKDF (reference sequence). CDR3 size: 16 residues. The CDR3 reads CATSRRTGFSTDTQYF. The DNA of the CDR3 is TGTGCCACCAGCAGACGAACAGGGTTTAGCACAGATACGCAGTATTTT.

The gene calls are TRBV27 and TRBJ2-7; D possibly corresponds to TRBD2 (6 bases). Germline V gives CDR1 MNHEY, CDR2 SMNVEV (reference sequence). CDR3 length: 13 amino acids. Trimming left V 5 bases short and J 3 bases short, with 11 bases between. The CDR3 reads CASSLGGDYEQYF. As DNA, the CDR3 is TGTGCCAGCAGTCTGGGCGGGGACTACGAGCAGTACTTC.

The chain recombines TRBV9 with TRBJ2-3; D not resolved. Trimming took 0 bases from V and 2 from J, leaving 10 bases between them. The CDR3 extends over 15 amino acids. Germline V gene lookup returns CDR1 SGDLS and CDR2 YYNGEE. The chain's CDR3 is CASSVGWLDTDTQYF. CDR3 coding DNA: TGTGCCAGCAGCGTAGGTTGGCTAGACACAGATACGCAGTATTTT.

The V call is TRBV19, the J call TRBJ1-4; D gene uncertain. Germline lookup yields CDR1 LNHDA and CDR2 SQIVND (reference sequence). The length of the CDR3 is 11 residues. Trimming stripped 8 bases from V and 8 bases from J, with 9 bases between. The CDR3 DNA follows: TGTGCCAGTGGACTAGGGGAAAAACTGTTTTTT. It is translated as CASGLGEKLFF.

This rearrangement joins TRBV5-1 to TRBJ2-1; 8 nucleotides agree with TRBD2. The CDR3 has 16 amino acids. V dropped 4 bases and J dropped 0; count of bases not matched to a gene: 6. CDR1 and CDR2 (germline): SGHRS, YFSETQ. This CDR3 is CASSLTSGSSYNEQFF. CDR3 coding DNA: TGCGCCAGCAGCCTTACTAGCGGTAGCTCCTACAATGAGCAGTTCTTC.

The chain couples TRBV27 to TRBJ2-2; no clear D. The CDR3 is 13 amino acids. Germline CDR1 MNHEY, CDR2 SMNVEV (reference sequence). V lost 3 bases to trimming and J lost 4 bases, with 6 bases between them. The chain's CDR3 is CASSFTTTGELFF. The CDR3 bases are TGTGCCAGCAGTTTTACAACCACCGGGGAGCTGTTTTTT.

The chain has TRBV30 and TRBJ1-2; 8 bases map to TRBD1. CDR1 is GTSNPN and CDR2 is SVGIG in the germline V gene (reference sequence). The CDR3 totals 15 residues. J was trimmed by 7 bases and V by 0 bases; bases with no gene match: 10. The CDR3 nucleotides read TGTGCCTGGAGTGTACAGGGACAGGCTCTAAGTGGCTACACCTTC. Translation gives CAWSVQGQALSGYTF.

The chain carries TRBV10-3 and TRBJ2-1, with D possibly TRBD2 on 5 matching bases. CDR3 length: 12 amino acids. V lost 4 bases to trimming and J lost 7 bases, with 8 bases between them. CDR1 is ENHRY, CDR2 SYGVKD, per germline. The CDR3, as DNA: TGTGCCATCAGTGCGAGGGTGAATGAGCAGTTCTTC. Translation: CAISARVNEQFF.

The rearrangement uses TRBV6-5 and TRBJ2-5; 7 bases match TRBD1. Germline CDR1 and CDR2: MNHEY and SVGAGI. There are 15 residues in the CDR3. The ends lost 6 bases at V and 5 bases at J; junction bases unmatched: 12. DNA for the CDR3: TGTGCCAGCAGCGACCGGGACAGCACCTTTGAGACCCAGTACTTC. The encoded protein is CASSDRDSTFETQYF.

The chain couples TRBV25-1 to TRBJ2-7; tentatively, D is TRBD1 (6 bases). The V and J ends lost 0 bases and 7 bases respectively, with 13 bases between them. CDR1 and CDR2 (germline): MGHDK, SYGVNS. The CDR3 has 14 residues. The DNA for the CDR3 is TGTGCCAGCAGTGAATATCTGGGGGCTGAGGAGCAGTACTTC. This encodes CASSEYLGAEEQYF.

CDR3 region: CASSPPLWTGKDEQFF. In DNA form, the CDR3 reads TGTGCCAGCAGCCCTCCCCTCTGGACAGGGAAGGATGAGCAGTTCTTC. This chain connects TRBV11-2 to TRBJ2-1; TRBD1 aligns across 8 bases. V was clipped by 5 bases and J by 8 bases; unmatched bases: 14. Germline V gene sequence: CDR1 SGHAT, CDR2 FQNNGV. CDR3 length: 16 amino acids.

This chain connects TRBV29-1 to TRBJ1-3, with D unresolved. V was shortened by 1 base and J by 2 bases, with 9 bases between the two germline ends. CDR3 size: 14 residues. Germline CDR1 SQVTM, CDR2 ANQGSEA. The DNA of the CDR3 is TGCAGCGTTGAAGTCGGGGAAACTGGAAACACCATATATTTT. Translated, it gives CSVEVGETGNTIYF.

The chain recombines TRBV24-1 with TRBJ2-2; perhaps TRBD1 as D (6 bases). V lost 4 bases, J lost 3 bases, and 14 bases lay in between. CDR3 length: 16 amino acids. Per germline, CDR1 KGHDR and CDR2 SFDVKD. CDR3 in amino acids: CATSDLQGRDTGELFF. The CDR3 DNA is TGTGCCACCAGTGACCTACAGGGAAGGGACACCGGGGAGCTGTTTTTT.

The chain is built from TRBV7-3 and TRBJ2-2; no reliable D call. V was shortened by 3 bases and J by 0 bases, with 2 bases between the two germline ends. Per the germline V gene, CDR1 is SGHTA and CDR2 is FQGTGA. The CDR3 is 13 amino acids. CDR3 sequence: CASSFANTGELFF. The CDR3 nucleotides read TGTGCCAGCAGCTTCGCGAACACCGGGGAGCTGTTTTTT.

Here the CDR3 DNA reads TGTGCCAGCAGTGGACAGCTGAACACTGAAGCTTTCTTT. It specifies CASSGQLNTEAFF. The rearrangement uses TRBV9 and TRBJ1-1, with a weak D call TRBD1 (6 bases). The CDR3 is 13 amino acids. The V gene lost 5 bases and the J gene lost 0 bases, with 8 bases spanning the gap. Germline CDR1 reads SGDLS; CDR2 reads YYNGEE.

The CDR3 nucleotides read TGTGCCAGCAGCTTTCTGACAGGCCCGATGCTAAACTACGAGCAGTACTTC. The encoded protein is CASSFLTGPMLNYEQYF. The J gene is TRBJ2-7, the V gene TRBV11-2; the D gene is possibly TRBD1 (6 bases). V lost 3 bases and J lost 3, with 21 bases in between. The CDR3 has 17 residues. Germline CDR1 is SGHAT and CDR2 is FQNNGV.

This rearrangement joins TRBV5-6 to TRBJ2-1, with 7 bases matching TRBD1. The germline V gene encodes CDR1 SGHDT and CDR2 YYEEEE. With V trimmed by 1 base and J by 4 bases, 5 bases remained unmatched. The CDR3 covers 15 residues. The CDR3 region is CASSLRGGQYNEQFF. CDR3 DNA sequence: TGTGCCAGCAGCTTGAGAGGGGGCCAGTACAATGAGCAGTTCTTC.